This is a list of T cell receptor beta chains from one sample in a study of molecular identifiers for immune sequencing clone quantification. TCRdb reprocessed the PCR reads via MiXCR and lists one record per CDR3 protein. The data hold 85,000 to 90,000 distinct CDR3 sequences, with under 20% observed a single time. The sequenced material came from naive CD8+ T cells from blood, with Jurkat cell RNA spiked in. These receptors all come from a human donor in good health. Some libraries in this study had Jurkat cell RNA spiked in. The CDR3 runs from the conserved cysteine through the conserved F or W. The order of the fields is V gene, J gene, CDR3 protein.

TRBV20-1	TRBJ1-5	CSAADRGNQPQHF
TRBV20-1	TRBJ2-5	CSAGPDTTGEIQETQYF
TRBV28	TRBJ1-5	CASIQTGVNQPQHF
TRBV4-1	TRBJ2-2	CASSPLAGELFF
TRBV5-5	TRBJ2-7	CASSLGDSHEQYF
TRBV13	TRBJ1-1	CASSPRREMNTEAFF
TRBV7-9	TRBJ2-3	CASSPRTKYTQYF
TRBV7-6	TRBJ1-5	CASSLARTDQPQHF
TRBV10-3	TRBJ1-1	CAISELYSLNTEAFF
TRBV13	TRBJ2-3	CASSSTDRGLTDTQYF
TRBV20-1	TRBJ1-1	CSAPRSVNTEAFF
TRBV12-3/TRBV12-4	TRBJ2-1	CASSLLGSHEQFF
TRBV5-1	TRBJ1-1	CASSWTGGLNTEAFF
TRBV29-1	TRBJ2-7	CSVEEAATLTTYEQYF
TRBV5-8	TRBJ2-7	CASSLGTNEQYF
TRBV19	TRBJ2-6	CASSIPEAGANVLTF
TRBV7-4	TRBJ2-7	CASNPPREGLTYEGYF
TRBV27	TRBJ2-5	CASSYGTSGGETQYF
TRBV5-1	TRBJ2-7	CASAAGAGSEQYF
TRBV19	TRBJ2-3	CASSPSGRVTDTQYF
TRBV7-9	TRBJ2-7	CASTPLRDRDYEQYF
TRBV24-1	TRBJ2-2	CATRTGENTGELFF
TRBV19	TRBJ2-3	CASSAGTGPTDTQYF
TRBV7-2	TRBJ2-7	CASSLSPSVYYEQYF
TRBV29-1	TRBJ2-5	CSVGGGQEETQYF
TRBV27	TRBJ2-3	CASSFIGPRTDTQYF
TRBV30	TRBJ2-7	CAWSGLSLWEQYF
TRBV19	TRBJ2-1	CASSISGGRSDNEQFF
TRBV6-5	TRBJ2-7	CASSYSTAGASYEQYF
TRBV12-3/TRBV12-4	TRBJ2-3	CASRPAGAPLDTQYF
TRBV6-2/TRBV6-3	TRBJ2-7	CASSYVDRGYEQYF
TRBV6-5	TRBJ1-5	CASSYSPDQPQHF
TRBV4-3	TRBJ1-3	CASSQGRISGNTIYF